A single sample is the source of the 8 T cell receptor beta chains below, sequenced in a study of blood T cell repertoires in COVID-19. TCRdb's table, derived via immunoSEQ multiplex PCR, lists solely in-frame clones and lacks some. The sample consists of about 200,000 clones, 89% of them appearing once. The sample consisted of peripheral blood. The source is a woman aged 40 to 50 with acute or convalescent COVID-19.

The chain is built from TRBV7-6 and TRBJ2-7; TRBD1 matches at 10 bases. With 3 bases clipped from V and 0 bases from J, the junction kept 5 bases outside the gene matches. This CDR3 is built from 16 residues. CDR1 SGHVS and CDR2 FNYEAQ come from the germline V gene. In DNA form, the CDR3 reads TGTGCCAGCAGCTTCAGGGGGACAGGGGACTCCTACGAGCAGTACGTC. The encoded protein is CASSFRGTGDSYEQYV.

The chain carries TRBV19 and TRBJ2-7, with 7 bases fitting TRBD1. V shed 10 bases and J 2 bases; nucleotides not matched to a gene: 8. Germline V gives CDR1 LNHDA, CDR2 SQIVND (reference sequence). CDR3 size: 13 residues. This CDR3 reads CATRGTETYEQYV. CDR3 nucleotide sequence: TGTGCCACCAGAGGGACAGAGACCTACGAGCAGTACGTC.

The chain joins TRBV25-1 to TRBJ1-5, with 7 bases that match TRBD1. The CDR3 runs to 14 residues. Germline values: CDR1 MGHDK, CDR2 SYGVNS. The trim removed 6 bases at V and 3 bases at J, leaving 5 bases unmatched. The CDR3 region has the DNA TGTGCCAGCAGCCCAGGACAGGTCAATCAGCCCCAGCATTTT. Its protein is CASSPGQVNQPQHF. Full variable domain (remainder filled in from reference TRBV25-1 and TRBJ1-5): EADIYQTPRYLVIGTGKKITLECSQTMGHDKMYWYQQDPGMELHLIHYSYGVNSTEKGDLSSESTVSRIRTEHFPLTLESARPSHTSQYLCASSPGQVNQPQHFGDGTRLSIL.

The V and J genes are TRBV3-1 (or the pseudogene TRBV3-2) and TRBJ2-1, with D possibly TRBD1 on 6 matching bases. V was trimmed by 4 bases and J by 5 bases, leaving 6 bases between them. Looked up from germline, CDR1 is LGHDT and CDR2 is YNNKEL (reference sequence). The length of the CDR3 is 12 residues. The CDR3 DNA follows: TGTGCCAGCAGCCGACAGGACAATGAGCAGTTCTTC. It codes for CASSRQDNEQFF.

J is TRBJ2-1 and V is TRBV7-3; 8 bases agree with TRBD2. Trimming removed 0 bases from V and 3 bases from J; junction bases left unmatched: 1. Germline V gene data show CDR1 as SGHTA and CDR2 as FQGTGA. This CDR3 region has 15 residues. The CDR3 DNA reads TGTGCCAGCAGCTTAACTAGCGGGGACTACAATGAGCAGTTCTTC. It is translated as CASSLTSGDYNEQFF.

The chain employs TRBV19 and TRBJ1-5; maybe TRBD1 (5 bases). The CDR3 totals 15 residues. Germline-derived CDR1 and CDR2 are LNHDA and SQIVND (reference sequence). The V end was cut by 5 bases, the J end by 6 bases, with 17 bases between. The CDR3 region is CASSFGFGGAQPQHF. The DNA for the CDR3 is TGTGCCAGTAGTTTCGGCTTCGGAGGGGCTCAGCCCCAGCATTTT.

The rearrangement joins TRBV27 to TRBJ1-1, with D possibly TRBD1 on 5 matching bases. This CDR3 spans 15 amino acids. CDR1 and CDR2 (germline): MNHEY, SMNVEV (reference sequence). The germline V and J ends were trimmed by 3 bases and 6 bases, with 17 bases remaining between them. The DNA of the CDR3 is TGTGCCAGCAGTTTGTTTGGTGGGGGAGGCCCTGAAGCTTTCTTT. Protein: CASSLFGGGGPEAFF.

This chain connects TRBV21-1 to TRBJ1-6. TRBV21-1 is a listed pseudogene. The CDR3 length is 14 residues. The CDR3 DNA reads as TGTGCCAGCAGGGAGAGCTCCTATAATTCACCCCTCCACTTT. It specifies CASRESSYNSPLHF.